The next 21 T cell receptor beta chains were all read from a single sample in a study of cytotoxic CD8 clonotypes in ibrutinib-treated CLL. Libraries were prepared by immunoSEQ multiplex PCR; TCRdb keeps only in-frame clonotypes and omits some of them. The sample yields about 140,000 clones, 77% seen once. Sequenced material: PBMCs, taken after 12 months of ibrutinib treatment. All receptors derive from a human donor with chronic lymphocytic leukemia.

V gene TRBV5-1 combines with J gene TRBJ2-2; D remains ambiguous. The V end was cut by 4 bases, the J end by 6 bases, with 16 bases between. The CDR3 totals 15 residues. The germline CDR1 and CDR2 sequences are SGHRS and YFSETQ. The CDR3 protein is CASSPDQPGPGELFF. Written as DNA, the CDR3 is TGCGCCAGCAGCCCCGACCAACCCGGCCCCGGGGAGCTGTTTTTT.

The V call is TRBV25-1, the J call TRBJ2-7; 8 nucleotides match TRBD2. Germline loops: CDR1 MGHDK, CDR2 SYGVNS. V gave up 4 bases and J gave up 4 bases; unmatched junction bases: 9. The CDR3 is 15 residues long. CDR3 in DNA: TGTGCCAGCAGTGGGTCCGGGACTAGTTTATACGAGCAGTACTTC. The encoded protein is CASSGSGTSLYEQYF.

The chain employs TRBV5-1 and TRBJ2-1; the D gene could be TRBD1 or TRBD2 (6 bases each). Germline V CDR1 and CDR2: SGHRS, YFSETQ. CDR3 length equals 15 residues. The V end lost 0 bases, the J end lost 10 bases, and 17 bases lay between the germline ends. The CDR3 loop is CASSLATGWRGEQFF. The CDR3 nucleotides are TGCGCCAGCAGCTTGGCCACCGGGTGGAGGGGGGAGCAGTTCTTC.

The V and J genes are TRBV25-1 and TRBJ2-1; 11 nucleotides match TRBD2. The CDR3 is 17 amino acids. CDR1 and CDR2 from the germline V gene are MGHDK and SYGVNS. J was trimmed by 4 bases and V by 3 bases; bases with no gene match: 8. The CDR3 protein is CASSEVAGTSGYNEQFF. The CDR3 DNA reads TGTGCCAGCAGTGAGGTGGCCGGGACTAGCGGATACAATGAGCAGTTCTTC.

This chain uses TRBV2 with TRBJ1-1; 7 bases map to TRBD1. Germline loops: CDR1 SNHLY, CDR2 FYNNEI. The CDR3 totals 15 residues. With V trimmed by 7 bases and J by 10 bases, 18 bases remained unmatched. CDR3 region: CASTPTGGGDGVAFF. CDR3 DNA sequence: TGTGCCAGCACCCCAACGGGAGGGGGCGATGGGGTAGCTTTCTTT.

The table lists this clone with a count of one. The chain has TRBV7-8 and TRBJ1-1; TRBD1 might be the D (6 bases). V lost 3 bases and J 2 bases, leaving 16 bases between the germline ends. This CDR3 comprises 16 residues. Germline assignment: CDR1 SGHVS and CDR2 FQNEAQ. The CDR3 loop reads CASSFTQGTINTEAFF. CDR3 coding DNA: TGTGCCAGCAGCTTCACACAGGGAACAATTAACACTGAAGCTTTCTTT.

V usage is TRBV28 and J usage is TRBJ2-5; tentatively, D is TRBD1 (6 bases). The CDR3 contains 15 residues. Germline CDR1 MDHEN, CDR2 SYDVKM. Trimming took off 6 bases at V and 2 bases at J, with 16 bases between the two ends. In DNA, the CDR3 is TGTGCCAGCAGCCCTAGACAGGTACAGCAAGAGACCCAGTACTTC. Protein product: CASSPRQVQQETQYF.

V and J are TRBV5-4 and TRBJ2-3; 9 nucleotides agree with TRBD2. Germline V lookup: CDR1 SGHNT, CDR2 YYREEE (reference sequence). The trim removed 2 bases at V and 0 bases at J, leaving 4 bases unmatched. The CDR3 totals 16 residues. CDR3 DNA sequence: TGTGCCAGCAGCTTCCTCGCGGGGGGGAGCACAGATACGCAGTATTTT. Translation gives CASSFLAGGSTDTQYF.

Only a few counts were recorded for this clone. V and J are TRBV28 and TRBJ1-4; maybe TRBD1 (6 bases). Trimming took off 8 bases at V and 4 bases at J, with 11 bases between the two ends. CDR1 is MDHEN, CDR2 SYDVKM, per germline. The CDR3 covers 13 residues. In DNA form, the CDR3 reads TGTGCCAGCGGGGGCCCCCTTAATGAAAAACTGTTTTTT. This translates into CASGGPLNEKLFF.

This rearrangement joins TRBV7-9 to TRBJ2-7; D not resolved. CDR3 length equals 11 residues. Per germline, CDR1 SEHNR and CDR2 FQNEAQ (reference sequence). Trimming removed 5 bases at V and 2 bases at J, with 4 bases between. The CDR3 loop is CASSGAYEQYF. CDR3 in DNA: TGTGCCAGCAGCGGAGCCTACGAGCAGTACTTC. The full variable domain, its missing parts supplied by reference TRBV7-9 and TRBJ2-7, is DTGVSQNPRHKITKRGQNVTFRCDPISEHNRLYWYRQTLGQGPEFLTYFQNEAQLEKSRLLSDRFSAERPKGSFSTLEIQRTEQGDSAMYLCASSGAYEQYFGPGTRLTVT.

This chain joins TRBV15 and TRBJ2-7; D is perhaps TRBD1 (6 bases). Trimming stripped 0 bases from V and 3 bases from J, with 12 bases between. CDR3 size: 15 residues. The germline gives CDR1 LNHNV, CDR2 YYDKDF (reference sequence). The CDR3 DNA reads as TGTGCCACCAGCAGAGATCAAGGCAGGGGCTACGAGCAGTACTTC. Protein: CATSRDQGRGYEQYF.

CDR3: CASTNSAFDRASYNEQFF. In nucleotides, the CDR3 is TGTGCCAGCACCAACTCAGCGTTCGACAGGGCCTCCTACAATGAGCAGTTCTTC. V usage is TRBV27 and J usage is TRBJ2-1, with 7 nucleotides matching TRBD1. Per the germline V gene, CDR1 is MNHEY and CDR2 is SMNVEV (reference sequence). V was clipped by 7 bases and J by 0 bases; unmatched bases: 15. CDR3 size: 18 residues.

This chain connects TRBV19 to TRBJ1-5; no clear D gene. This CDR3 region has 13 residues. Trimming stripped 5 bases from V and 6 bases from J, with 11 bases between. CDR1 and CDR2 (germline): LNHDA, SQIVND (reference sequence). The CDR3 sequence is CASSPQFGQPQHF. The CDR3 region has the DNA TGTGCCAGTAGTCCCCAATTCGGTCAGCCCCAGCATTTT.

This clone was recorded a few times. This chain joins TRBV10-3 and TRBJ2-1; no definite D call. Germline V lookup: CDR1 ENHRY, CDR2 SYGVKD. V gave up 4 bases and J gave up 7 bases, with 5 bases separating them. The length of the CDR3 is 11 residues. The DNA of the CDR3 is TGTGCCATCAGTGGGGTGAATGAGCAGTTCTTC. This gives the protein CAISGVNEQFF.

This clone was observed a few times. This chain connects TRBV28 to TRBJ1-4; unclear D gene. The CDR3 has 14 residues. Between the trimmed V and J ends, which lost 7 bases and 0 bases, there was a span of 9 bases. Germline CDR1 is MDHEN and CDR2 is SYDVKM. The CDR3 protein is CASKNTATNEKLFF. The CDR3 DNA follows: TGTGCCAGCAAAAACACGGCAACTAATGAAAAACTGTTTTTT.

The rearrangement uses TRBV18 and TRBJ1-1; 7 bases map to TRBD1. The CDR3 runs to 14 residues. The germline CDR1 and CDR2 sequences are KGHSH and LQKENI. The V segment lost 3 bases and the J segment 1 base; nucleotides outside the gene matches: 2. CDR3 region: CASSPGTANTEAFF. The CDR3 nucleotides are TGTGCCAGCTCACCCGGGACAGCGAACACTGAAGCTTTCTTT. Supplemented by reference TRBV18 and TRBJ1-1, the full variable domain reads NAGVMQNPRHLVRRRGQEARLRCSPMKGHSHVYWYRQLPEEGLKFMVYLQKENIIDESGMPKERFSAEFPKEGPSILRIQQVVRGDSAAYFCASSPGTANTEAFFGQGTRLTVV.

This chain connects TRBV27 to TRBJ2-1; 11 bases match TRBD2. Per germline, CDR1 MNHEY and CDR2 SMNVEV (reference sequence). Trimming removed 5 bases from V and 1 base from J; junction bases left unmatched: 1. This CDR3 is built from 15 residues. The CDR3 nucleotides are TGTGCCAGCAGTATAGCGGGAGGGTCCTACAATGAGCAGTTCTTC. Protein: CASSIAGGSYNEQFF.

V gene TRBV6-5 combines with J gene TRBJ2-7; 7 bases are a match to TRBD1. Per germline, CDR1 MNHEY and CDR2 SVGAGI. V lost 2 bases, J lost 6 bases, and 1 base stayed unmatched. This CDR3 comprises 12 residues. The CDR3 DNA sequence: TGTGCCAGCAGTTACAGGGGGCGCGAGCAGTACTTC. It yields the protein CASSYRGREQYF.

This chain joins TRBV7-9 and TRBJ2-7, with D hard to call. The CDR3 contains 12 residues. The V end was cut by 6 bases, the J end by 3 bases, with 9 bases between. Germline V lookup: CDR1 SEHNR, CDR2 FQNEAQ (reference sequence). Here the CDR3 reads CASSRAGYEQYF. For the CDR3, the DNA is TGTGCCAGCAGTCGGGCAGGCTACGAGCAGTACTTC.

This sequence joins TRBV25-1 and TRBJ1-1; D unresolved. This CDR3 contains 17 residues. The V gene's germline CDR1 is MGHDK and CDR2 SYGVNS. V gave up 0 bases and J gave up 0 bases, with 14 bases separating them. The CDR3 nucleotides are TGTGCCAGCAGTGAATATTTCCCGACAAGATTGAACACTGAAGCTTTCTTT. Encoded protein: CASSEYFPTRLNTEAFF.

This clone was counted only a few times. The rearrangement uses TRBV2 and TRBJ2-1, with 9 bases aligning to TRBD2. Germline CDR1 is SNHLY and CDR2 is FYNNEI. Trimming removed 3 bases from V and 3 bases from J; junction bases left unmatched: 3. CDR3 size: 15 residues. CDR3 DNA sequence: TGTGCCAGCAGTGAGACTAGCGGCGGCTACAATGAGCAGTTCTTC. Amino acids: CASSETSGGYNEQFF.